The entry below describes one TCR beta chain. This entry comes from a study of blood T cells in healthy people across ages. It was with a sample-barcoded 5' primer and a J-beta primer mix that a second PCR of roughly 7 to 12 cycles was run. One entry per CDR3 protein results from TCRdb running MiXCR on the 5' RACE reads. The table includes approximately 770,000 distinct CDR3 sequences, over 45% detected once. The CDR3 runs 13 residues. Germline-derived CDR1 and CDR2 are KGHDR and SFDVKD. Material for sequencing was blood. The J gene is TRBJ2-7, the V gene TRBV24-1; 9 nucleotides line up with TRBD1. The end of the DNA fits TRBJ2-5 better, so the J call may be wrong. The sequence came from a man aged 25 to 40 in good health. CDR3 sequence (DNA): TGTGCCACCAGTCAGGACAGGGGAGAGACCCAGTACTTC. This codes for CATSQDRGETQYF.